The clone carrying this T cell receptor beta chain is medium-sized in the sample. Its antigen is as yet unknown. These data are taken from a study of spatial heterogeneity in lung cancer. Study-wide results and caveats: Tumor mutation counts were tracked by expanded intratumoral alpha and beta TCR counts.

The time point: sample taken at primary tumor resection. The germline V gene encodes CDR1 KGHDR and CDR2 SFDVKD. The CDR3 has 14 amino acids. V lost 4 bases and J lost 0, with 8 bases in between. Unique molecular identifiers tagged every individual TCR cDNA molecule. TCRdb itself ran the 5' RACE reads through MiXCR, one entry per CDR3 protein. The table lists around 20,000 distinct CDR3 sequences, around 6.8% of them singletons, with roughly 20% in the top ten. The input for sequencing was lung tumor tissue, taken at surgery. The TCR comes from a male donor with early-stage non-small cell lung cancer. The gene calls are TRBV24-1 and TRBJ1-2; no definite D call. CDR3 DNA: TGTGCCACCAGTGAGGCAGGAGCTAACTATGGCTACACCTTC. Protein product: CATSEAGANYGYTF.